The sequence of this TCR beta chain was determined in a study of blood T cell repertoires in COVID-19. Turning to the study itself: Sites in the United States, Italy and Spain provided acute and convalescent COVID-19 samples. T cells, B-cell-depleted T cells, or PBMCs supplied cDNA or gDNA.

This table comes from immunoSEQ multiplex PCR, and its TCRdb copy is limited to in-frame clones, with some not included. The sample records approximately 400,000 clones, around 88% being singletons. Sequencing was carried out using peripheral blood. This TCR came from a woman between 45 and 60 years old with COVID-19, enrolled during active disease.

The CDR3 nucleotides read TGTGCCGCTCCGTCCGGGGGAGAGGACACTGAAGCTTTCTTT. Translating gives CAAPSGGEDTEAFF. The chain joins TRBV9 to TRBJ1-1; TRBD1 is a possible D gene (5 bases). Per the germline V gene, CDR1 is SGDLS and CDR2 is YYNGEE. The length of the CDR3 is 14 residues. The V and J ends lost 10 bases and 3 bases respectively, with 19 bases between them.